These 30 T cell receptor beta chains were all obtained from the same sample, sequenced in a study of shared clonotypes between healthy human individuals. TCRdb's table, derived via immunoSEQ multiplex PCR, lists solely in-frame clones and lacks some. The sample contains 980,000 or so clones, approximately 76% of which appear only once. Sequenced material: memory CD4+ T cells sorted from blood. The subset here: CD45RA-negative fraction. The receptors were gathered from a man aged 18-30 years in good health.

V is TRBV2 and J is TRBJ2-7; a weak D match, TRBD1 (5 bases). Trimming pared 6 bases from V and 3 bases from J, leaving 12 bases between. Germline V lookup: CDR1 SNHLY, CDR2 FYNNEI. The CDR3 totals 13 residues. The CDR3 spells CASSRNQGYEQYF. In DNA, the CDR3 is TGTGCCAGCAGCCGAAATCAGGGCTACGAGCAGTACTTC.

This rearrangement joins TRBV11-2 to TRBJ2-1; 12 bases are shared with TRBD2. CDR1 is SGHAT, CDR2 FQNNGV, per germline. The CDR3 contains 16 residues. V lost 6 bases to trimming and J lost 4 bases; unmatched junction nucleotides: 7. CDR3: CASSLTSGGSYNEQFF. CDR3 DNA: TGTGCCAGCAGTCTCACTAGCGGGGGGTCGTACAATGAGCAGTTCTTC.

The chain carries TRBV4-3 and TRBJ2-1, with TRBD2 matching over 9 bases. Germline V gives CDR1 LGHNA, CDR2 YSLEER. The CDR3 is made up of 15 amino acids. With 6 bases clipped from V and 2 bases from J, the junction kept 5 bases outside the gene matches. CDR3 loop: CASRPGLAAYNEQFF. In DNA, the CDR3 is TGCGCCAGCAGGCCGGGACTAGCAGCCTACAATGAGCAGTTCTTC.

This clone has just a few counts. Other DNA sequences within the sample encode an identical CDR3. CDR3 sequence: CASSLEGSSYNSPLHF. DNA for the CDR3: TGTGCCAGCAGCTTAGAAGGGAGCTCCTATAATTCACCCCTCCACTTT. The J gene is TRBJ1-6, the V gene TRBV7-2; D not resolved. The germline V gene encodes CDR1 SGHTA and CDR2 FQGNSA. V was shortened by 1 base and J by 0 bases, with 7 bases between the two germline ends. The CDR3 length is 16 residues.

For this clone: Additional DNA sequences in this sample encode the identical CDR3. The chain links TRBV5-1 to TRBJ2-7; D remains ambiguous. Germline V gives CDR1 SGHRS, CDR2 YFSETQ. The V end was cut by 1 base, the J end by 3 bases, with 5 bases between. The CDR3 totals 12 residues. The CDR3 DNA is TGCGCCAGCAGCTTGCCGGGCTACGAGCAGTACTTC. It yields the protein CASSLPGYEQYF.

The chain uses TRBV5-6 and TRBJ1-2, with D uncertain. The CDR3 consists of 15 residues. Germline V CDR1 and CDR2: SGHDT, YYEEEE. V lost 4 bases, J lost 1 base, and 14 bases lay in between. In DNA, the CDR3 is TGTGCCAGCAGCCTCGGGATAAAGGATAACTATGGCTACACCTTC. Protein product: CASSLGIKDNYGYTF.

V and J are TRBV6-6 and TRBJ1-2, with D perhaps matching TRBD1 (5 bases). The CDR3 consists of 14 residues. V dropped 8 bases and J dropped 2 bases, with 15 bases sitting between them. Germline V lookup: CDR1 MNHNY, CDR2 SVGAGI (reference sequence). The CDR3, as DNA: TGTGCCAGCGGGGGGAGGCAGAAAAACTATGGCTACACCTTC. Amino acids: CASGGRQKNYGYTF.

The chain links TRBV28 to TRBJ1-2, with D unclear. The CDR3 length is 12 residues. Trimming removed 3 bases at V and 11 bases at J, with 13 bases between. Germline-derived CDR1 and CDR2 are MDHEN and SYDVKM. CDR3 sequence (DNA): TGTGCCAGCAGTTTGGAGCAGATGAATTACACCTTC. Encoded protein: CASSLEQMNYTF.

J is TRBJ1-4 and V is TRBV4-2, with TRBD1 matching 7 bases. Trimming took 0 bases from V and 8 from J; bases not matched to a gene: 6. The CDR3 runs to 15 residues. The germline CDR1 and CDR2 sequences are LGHNA and YNFKEQ. The CDR3 spells CASSQETGVGEKLFF. The CDR3 DNA reads as TGTGCCAGCAGCCAAGAAACAGGGGTGGGCGAAAAACTGTTTTTT.

This rearrangement joins TRBV19 to TRBJ1-1, with TRBD1 as a possible D gene (5 bases). The CDR3 extends over 14 amino acids. Between the trimmed V and J ends, which lost 2 bases and 7 bases, there was a span of 14 bases. Germline V gene lookup returns CDR1 LNHDA and CDR2 SQIVND (reference sequence). The CDR3 region is CASSIKGRAIEAFF. CDR3 nucleotide sequence: TGTGCCAGTAGTATAAAAGGCAGGGCGATTGAAGCTTTCTTT.

The J gene is TRBJ1-4, the V gene TRBV30; tentative D call: TRBD1 (5 bases). The CDR3 runs to 14 residues. Trimming pared 0 bases from V and 3 bases from J, leaving 8 bases between. CDR1 and CDR2 from the germline V gene are GTSNPN and SVGIG (reference sequence). In nucleotides, the CDR3 is TGTGCCTGGAGTGTAGGGACGGCTAATGAAAAACTGTTTTTT. This gives the protein CAWSVGTANEKLFF.

The rearrangement uses TRBV10-3 and TRBJ1-6; possibly TRBD1 for D (5 bases). The germline gives CDR1 ENHRY, CDR2 SYGVKD. The V end was cut by 4 bases, the J end by 14 bases, with 15 bases between. The CDR3 totals 13 residues. CDR3 sequence: CAISGAGTVALHF. DNA for the CDR3: TGTGCCATCAGTGGAGCAGGGACGGTAGCCCTCCACTTT.

V gene TRBV6-1 combines with J gene TRBJ2-7; D call uncertain. The V and J ends lost 5 bases and 6 bases respectively, with 11 bases between them. CDR3 length: 12 amino acids. The V gene's germline CDR1 is MNHNS and CDR2 SASEGT. The CDR3 spells CASSHPGGEQYF. In nucleotides, the CDR3 is TGTGCCAGCAGTCACCCGGGTGGCGAGCAGTACTTC.

The CDR3 region has the DNA TGTGCCAGCAGTGTCGACCTCTCTGGAAACACCATATATTTT. This translates into CASSVDLSGNTIYF. The chain joins TRBV6-4 to TRBJ1-3; D is uncertain. The CDR3 is 14 amino acids. Germline V CDR1 and CDR2: MRHNA, SNTAGT. V was trimmed by 4 bases and J by 0 bases, leaving 7 bases between them.

CDR3 bases: TGTGCCAGCAGCCTTGACAGGAGTTCCTACGAGCAGTACTTC. It specifies CASSLDRSSYEQYF. V usage is TRBV28 and J usage is TRBJ2-7; tentatively, D is TRBD1 (6 bases). The ends were cut back, 6 bases at V and 1 base at J, with 13 bases in the middle. There are 14 residues in the CDR3. Germline loops: CDR1 MDHEN, CDR2 SYDVKM.

This sequence joins TRBV10-2 and TRBJ2-7; 14 positions match TRBD2. The CDR3 contains 14 residues. The germline gives CDR1 WSHSY, CDR2 SAAADI. V lost 6 bases and J lost 6; bases outside the gene matches: 4. CDR3 sequence: CASSRLAGGVEQYF. The DNA of the CDR3 is TGCGCCAGCAGCCGACTAGCGGGGGGGGTCGAGCAGTACTTC.

The gene calls are TRBV6-4 and TRBJ1-2; D is unclear. The CDR3 extends over 13 amino acids. Germline values: CDR1 MRHNA, CDR2 SNTAGT. V lost 4 bases and J lost 4, with 10 bases in between. The CDR3 region is CASSGIEFYGYTF. For the CDR3, the DNA is TGTGCCAGCAGTGGCATCGAGTTCTATGGCTACACCTTC.

This clone was seen once. The gene calls are TRBV5-1 and TRBJ2-1; D gene unclear. This CDR3 contains 15 residues. The V gene's germline CDR1 is SGHRS and CDR2 YFSETQ. V shed 0 bases and J shed 6 bases, with 13 bases lying between them. The CDR3 here is CASSLGGSVINEQFF. In nucleotides, the CDR3 is TGCGCCAGCAGCTTGGGCGGAAGTGTCATCAATGAGCAGTTCTTC. The whole variable domain, filled in from reference TRBV5-1 and TRBJ2-1, reads KAGVTQTPRYLIKTRGQQVTLSCSPISGHRSVSWYQQTPGQGLQFLFEYFSETQRNKGNFPGRFSGRQFSNSRSEMNVSTLELGDSALYLCASSLGGSVINEQFFGPGTRLTVL.

This clone has more than one count but fewer than ten. This CDR3 is also generated by other DNA sequences in the sample. The chain couples TRBV9 to TRBJ1-3; D gene uncertain. Trimming stripped 0 bases from V and 0 bases from J, with 7 bases between. Germline assignment: CDR1 SGDLS and CDR2 YYNGEE. This CDR3 is 15 amino acids long. The CDR3 DNA follows: TGTGCCAGCAGCGTAGGTGGGGTCTCTGGAAACACCATATATTTT. Translation gives CASSVGGVSGNTIYF.

The genes are TRBV30 and TRBJ2-1; possible D gene TRBD2, 7 bases. The CDR3 is 14 amino acids. Germline CDR1 and CDR2: GTSNPN and SVGIG (reference sequence). The CDR3 loop reads CARKYGGQFNEQFF. The CDR3, as DNA: TGTGCACGGAAGTACGGGGGGCAATTCAATGAGCAGTTCTTC. The full variable domain, its missing parts supplied by reference TRBV30 and TRBJ2-1, is SQTIHQWPATLVQPVGSPLSLECTVEGTSNPNLYWYRQAAGRGLQLLFYSVGIGQISSEVPQNLSASRPQDRQFILSSKKLLLSDSGFYLCARKYGGQFNEQFFGPGTRLTVL.

The rearrangement links TRBV7-2 to TRBJ2-7; D is undetermined. This CDR3 spans 15 amino acids. The ends were cut back, 2 bases at V and 4 bases at J, with 15 bases in the middle. The germline gives CDR1 SGHTA, CDR2 FQGNSA. The CDR3 sequence: CASSLMGGRRYEQYF. For the CDR3, the DNA is TGTGCCAGCAGCTTAATGGGCGGCCGACGATACGAGCAGTACTTC.

The V gene is TRBV9, the J gene TRBJ2-5, with 15 nucleotides matching TRBD2. The CDR3 loop spans 16 amino acids. Germline V gene data show CDR1 as SGDLS and CDR2 as YYNGEE. V dropped 4 bases and J dropped 2; count of bases not matched to a gene: 3. Here the CDR3 reads CASSPGTSGGQETQYF. As DNA, the CDR3 is TGTGCCAGCAGCCCGGGGACTAGCGGGGGGCAAGAGACCCAGTACTTC. Looking up the rest from reference TRBV9 and TRBJ2-5 gives the full variable domain: DSGVTQTPKHLITATGQRVTLRCSPRSGDLSVYWYQQSLDQGLQFLIQYYNGEERAKGNILERFSAQQFPDLHSELNLSSLELGDSALYFCASSPGTSGGQETQYFGPGTRLLVL.

The count of this clone is one. The chain recombines TRBV10-3 with TRBJ2-7; 9 bases are a match to TRBD1. Per the germline V gene, CDR1 is ENHRY and CDR2 is SYGVKD. V lost 5 bases and J lost 6; bases outside the gene matches: 2. This CDR3 region has 12 residues. For the CDR3, the DNA is TGTGCCATCAGTTTACAGGGGGCCGAGCAGTACTTC. Translating it yields CAISLQGAEQYF.

This clone has only a few counts. The chain couples TRBV11-2 to TRBJ2-7; D may be TRBD1 (7 bases). CDR3 length: 14 residues. Trimming took 3 bases from V and 3 from J, leaving 12 bases between them. Germline-derived CDR1 and CDR2 are SGHAT and FQNNGV. CDR3 loop: CASSFGQGGYEQYF. The CDR3 nucleotides read TGTGCCAGCAGCTTCGGTCAGGGGGGCTACGAGCAGTACTTC.

On this clone: Distinct nucleotide sequences in the sample also encode this CDR3. This sequence joins TRBV5-4 and TRBJ1-2; 8 bases are shared with TRBD1. Losses at the gene ends were 4 bases for V and 5 bases for J; bases not matched to a gene: 4. This CDR3 is 13 amino acids long. CDR1 is SGHNT, CDR2 YYREEE, per germline (reference sequence). CDR3 DNA: TGTGCCAGCAGCCCGGACAGGGCATATGGCTACACCTTC. This gives the protein CASSPDRAYGYTF.

This clone was counted a single time. Other nucleotide sequences in the sample specify the same CDR3. The chain is built from TRBV7-2 and TRBJ2-3; D remains ambiguous. V lost 3 bases and J lost 2, with 9 bases in between. From germline, CDR1 is SGHTA and CDR2 FQGNSA. The CDR3 loop spans 14 amino acids. CDR3 residues: CASSFGGFTDTQYF. Written as DNA, the CDR3 is TGTGCCAGCAGCTTCGGTGGCTTCACAGATACGCAGTATTTT.

V usage is TRBV7-9 and J usage is TRBJ1-6, with 10 bases that match TRBD1. V lost 5 bases to trimming and J lost 6 bases; unmatched junction nucleotides: 4. Germline CDR1 SEHNR, CDR2 FQNEAQ (reference sequence). The CDR3 has 15 residues. CDR3 loop: CASSQWTGGNSPLHF. The CDR3 DNA reads as TGTGCCAGCAGCCAATGGACAGGGGGTAATTCACCCCTCCACTTT.

This clone showed up many times. V gene TRBV30 combines with J gene TRBJ2-7; D may correspond to TRBD1 or TRBD2 (5 bases each). Germline CDR1 GTSNPN, CDR2 SVGIG (reference sequence). Trimming left V 2 bases short and J 2 bases short, with 13 bases between. The CDR3 loop spans 14 amino acids. The CDR3 here is CAWSLLGTTYEQYF. CDR3 nucleotide sequence: TGTGCCTGGAGTTTACTGGGGACCACCTACGAGCAGTACTTC. The full variable domain, completed using reference TRBV30 and TRBJ2-7, is SQTIHQWPATLVQPVGSPLSLECTVEGTSNPNLYWYRQAAGRGLQLLFYSVGIGQISSEVPQNLSASRPQDRQFILSSKKLLLSDSGFYLCAWSLLGTTYEQYFGPGTRLTVT.

Turning to this clone: The same CDR3 can be traced to other DNA sequences in this sample. V is TRBV5-1 and J is TRBJ2-7; tentatively, D is TRBD2 (6 bases). The V gene lost 2 bases and the J gene lost 2 bases, with 8 bases spanning the gap. The CDR3 has 13 residues. Germline V gene sequence: CDR1 SGHRS, CDR2 YFSETQ. CDR3 nucleotide sequence: TGCGCCAGCAGCTTAGGCGGGACCTACGAGCAGTACTTC. Translating it yields CASSLGGTYEQYF.

The rearrangement uses TRBV9 and TRBJ2-1, with 10 bases aligning to TRBD2. This CDR3 has 17 amino acids. With V trimmed by 5 bases and J by 6 bases, 14 bases remained unmatched. The germline V gene encodes CDR1 SGDLS and CDR2 YYNGEE. DNA of the CDR3: TGTGCCAGCAGTAGGACTAGCGGTCTCCCTGGGGGCAATGAGCAGTTCTTC. Its translation: CASSRTSGLPGGNEQFF.